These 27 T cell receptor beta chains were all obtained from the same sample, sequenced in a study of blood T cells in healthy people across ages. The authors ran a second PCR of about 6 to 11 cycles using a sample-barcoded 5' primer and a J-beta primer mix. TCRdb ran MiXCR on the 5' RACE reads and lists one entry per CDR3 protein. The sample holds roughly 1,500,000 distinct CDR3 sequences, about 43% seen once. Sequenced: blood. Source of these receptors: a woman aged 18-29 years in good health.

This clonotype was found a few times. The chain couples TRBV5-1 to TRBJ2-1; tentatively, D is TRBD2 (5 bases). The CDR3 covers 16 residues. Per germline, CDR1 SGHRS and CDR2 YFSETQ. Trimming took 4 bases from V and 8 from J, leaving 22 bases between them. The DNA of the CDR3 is TGCGCCAGCAGCCCGGGTGCCCCGCCAGGAGGCCATGAGCAGTTCTTC. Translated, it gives CASSPGAPPGGHEQFF.

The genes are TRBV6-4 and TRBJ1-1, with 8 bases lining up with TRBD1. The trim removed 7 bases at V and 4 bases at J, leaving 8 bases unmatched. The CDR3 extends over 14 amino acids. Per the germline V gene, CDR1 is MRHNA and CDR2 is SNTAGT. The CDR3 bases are TGTGCCAGCAAACAACAGGGGGGAGGCACTGAAGCTTTCTTT. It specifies CASKQQGGGTEAFF.

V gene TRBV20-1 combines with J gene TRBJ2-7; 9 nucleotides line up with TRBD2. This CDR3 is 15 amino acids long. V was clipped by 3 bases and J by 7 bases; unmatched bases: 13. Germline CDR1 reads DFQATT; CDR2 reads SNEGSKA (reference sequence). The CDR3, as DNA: TGCAGTGCTAGTGGGGAGCTAGCGGGATTCTGGGAGCAGTACTTC. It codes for CSASGELAGFWEQYF.

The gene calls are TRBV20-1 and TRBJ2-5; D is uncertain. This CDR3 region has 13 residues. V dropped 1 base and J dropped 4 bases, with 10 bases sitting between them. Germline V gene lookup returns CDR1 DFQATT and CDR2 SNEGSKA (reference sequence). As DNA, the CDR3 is TGCAGTGCTAGAGGGGCCATGCGAGAGACCCAGTACTTC. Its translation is CSARGAMRETQYF.

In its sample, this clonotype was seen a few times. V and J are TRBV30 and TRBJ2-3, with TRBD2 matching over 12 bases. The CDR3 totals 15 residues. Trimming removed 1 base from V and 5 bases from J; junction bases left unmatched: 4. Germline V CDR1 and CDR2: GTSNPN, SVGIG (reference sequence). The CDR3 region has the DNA TGTGCCTGGAGTGGACTAGCGGGAGCCGTAGATACGCAGTATTTT. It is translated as CAWSGLAGAVDTQYF.

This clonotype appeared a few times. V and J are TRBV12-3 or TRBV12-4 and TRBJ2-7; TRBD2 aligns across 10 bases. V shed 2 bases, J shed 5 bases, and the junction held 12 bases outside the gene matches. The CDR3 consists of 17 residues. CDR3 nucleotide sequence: TGTGCCAGCAGTTTATCAGTTCTAGCGGGAGTTACCCACGAGCAGTACTTC. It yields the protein CASSLSVLAGVTHEQYF.

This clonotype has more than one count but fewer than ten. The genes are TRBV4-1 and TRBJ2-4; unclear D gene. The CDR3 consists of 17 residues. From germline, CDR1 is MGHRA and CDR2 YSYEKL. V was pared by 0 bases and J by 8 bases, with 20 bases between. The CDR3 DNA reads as TGCGCCAGCAGCCAAGAGTCCGGGCTGGTGAAAAGATACATTCAGTACTTC. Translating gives CASSQESGLVKRYIQYF.

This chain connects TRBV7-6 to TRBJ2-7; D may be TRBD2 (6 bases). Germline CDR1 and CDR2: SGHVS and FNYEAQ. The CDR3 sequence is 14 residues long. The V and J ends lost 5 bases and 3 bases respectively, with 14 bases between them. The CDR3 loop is CASSPGPGGYEQYF. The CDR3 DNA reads TGTGCCAGCAGCCCCGGCCCCGGGGGCTACGAGCAGTACTTC.

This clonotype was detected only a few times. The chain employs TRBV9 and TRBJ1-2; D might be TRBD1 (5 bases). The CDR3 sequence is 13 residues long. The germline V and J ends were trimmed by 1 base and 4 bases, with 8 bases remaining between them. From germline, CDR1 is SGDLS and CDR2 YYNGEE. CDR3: CASSVQGFYGYTF. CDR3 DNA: TGTGCCAGCAGCGTACAGGGATTCTATGGCTACACCTTC.

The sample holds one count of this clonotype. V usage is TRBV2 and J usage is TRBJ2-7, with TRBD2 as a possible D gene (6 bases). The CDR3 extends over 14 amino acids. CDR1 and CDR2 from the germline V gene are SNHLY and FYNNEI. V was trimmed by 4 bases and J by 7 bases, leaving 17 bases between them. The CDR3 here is CASSGGGNYNEQYF. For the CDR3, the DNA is TGTGCCAGCAGTGGCGGCGGGAACTACAATGAGCAGTACTTC.

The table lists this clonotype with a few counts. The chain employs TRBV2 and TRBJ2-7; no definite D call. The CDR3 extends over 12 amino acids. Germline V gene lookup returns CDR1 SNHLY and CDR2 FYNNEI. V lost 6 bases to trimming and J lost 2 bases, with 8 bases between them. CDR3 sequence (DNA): TGTGCCAGCAGCGAATTTCCCTACGAGCAGTACTTC. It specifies CASSEFPYEQYF. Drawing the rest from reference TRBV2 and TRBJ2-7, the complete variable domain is EPEVTQTPSHQVTQMGQEVILRCVPISNHLYFYWYRQILGQKVEFLVSFYNNEISEKSEIFDDQFSVERPDGSNFTLKIRSTKLEDSAMYFCASSEFPYEQYFGPGTRLTVT.

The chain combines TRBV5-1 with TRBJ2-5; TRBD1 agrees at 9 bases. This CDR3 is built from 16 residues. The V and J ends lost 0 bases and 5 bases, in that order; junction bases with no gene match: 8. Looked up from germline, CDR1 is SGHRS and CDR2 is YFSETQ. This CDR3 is CASSLGGTGPEETQYF. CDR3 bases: TGCGCCAGCAGCTTGGGAGGGACAGGGCCGGAGGAGACCCAGTACTTC.

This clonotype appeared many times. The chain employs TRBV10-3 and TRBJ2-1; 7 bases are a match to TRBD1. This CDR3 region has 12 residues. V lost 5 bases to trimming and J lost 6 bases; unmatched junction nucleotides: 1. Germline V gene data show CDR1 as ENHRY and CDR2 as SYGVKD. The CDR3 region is CAISSGGNEQFF. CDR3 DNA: TGTGCCATCAGTTCAGGGGGCAATGAGCAGTTCTTC.

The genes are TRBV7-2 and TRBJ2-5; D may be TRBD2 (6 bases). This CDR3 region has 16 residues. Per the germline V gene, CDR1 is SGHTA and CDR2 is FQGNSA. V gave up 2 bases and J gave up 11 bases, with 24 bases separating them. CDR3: CASSLRWEAIQAEQYF. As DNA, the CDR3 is TGTGCCAGCAGCTTACGGTGGGAGGCTATCCAAGCGGAGCAGTACTTC.

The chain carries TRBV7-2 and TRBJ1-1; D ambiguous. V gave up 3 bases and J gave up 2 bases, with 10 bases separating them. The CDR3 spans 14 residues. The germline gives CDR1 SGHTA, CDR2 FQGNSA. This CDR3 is CASSFAHINTEAFF. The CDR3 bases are TGTGCCAGCAGCTTTGCACATATAAACACTGAAGCTTTCTTT.

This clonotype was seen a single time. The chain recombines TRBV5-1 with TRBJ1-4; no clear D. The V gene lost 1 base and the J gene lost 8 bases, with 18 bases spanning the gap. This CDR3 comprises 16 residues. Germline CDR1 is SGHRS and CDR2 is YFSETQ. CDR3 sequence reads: CASSLLFAAGEEKLFF. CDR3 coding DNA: TGCGCCAGCAGCTTGTTGTTCGCAGCCGGGGAGGAAAAACTGTTTTTT.

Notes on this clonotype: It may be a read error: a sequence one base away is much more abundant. CDR3 loop: CASSGERGETQFF. CDR3 DNA sequence: TGTGCCAGCAGTGGGGAGAGGGGAGAGACCCAGTTCTTC. This sequence joins TRBV6-4 and TRBJ2-1; D tentatively reads TRBD1 or TRBD2 (5 bases each). The CDR3 contains 13 residues. Germline CDR1 MRHNA, CDR2 SNTAGT. V was pared by 4 bases and J by 13 bases, with 17 bases between.

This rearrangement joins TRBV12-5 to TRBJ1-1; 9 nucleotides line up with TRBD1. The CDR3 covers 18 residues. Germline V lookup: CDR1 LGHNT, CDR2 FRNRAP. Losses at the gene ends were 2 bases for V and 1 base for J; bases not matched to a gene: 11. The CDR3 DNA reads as TGTGCTAGTGGTTTGTCCTTCTCATGGGGACAGGGGAACACTGAAGCTTTCTTT. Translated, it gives CASGLSFSWGQGNTEAFF. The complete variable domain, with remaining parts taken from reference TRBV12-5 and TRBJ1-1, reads DARVTQTPRHKVTEMGQEVTMRCQPILGHNTVFWYRQTMMQGLELLAYFRNRAPLDDSGMPKDRFSAEMPDATLATLKIQPSEPRDSAVYFCASGLSFSWGQGNTEAFFGQGTRLTVV.

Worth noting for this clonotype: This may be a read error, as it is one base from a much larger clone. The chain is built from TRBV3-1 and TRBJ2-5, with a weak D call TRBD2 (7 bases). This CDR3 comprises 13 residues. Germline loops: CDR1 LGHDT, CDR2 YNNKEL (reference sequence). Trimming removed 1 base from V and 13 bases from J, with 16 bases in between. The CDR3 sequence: CASSQGGGAGRYF. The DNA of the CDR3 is TGTGCCAGCAGCCAAGGTGGGGGGGCAGGGAGGTACTTC.

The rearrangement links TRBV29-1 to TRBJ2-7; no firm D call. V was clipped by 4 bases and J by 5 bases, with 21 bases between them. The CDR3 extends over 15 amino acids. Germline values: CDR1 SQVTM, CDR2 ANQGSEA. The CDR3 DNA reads TGCAGCGTTGGAAGCCGCTTTATTATGGCCGACGAGCAGTACTTC. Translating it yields CSVGSRFIMADEQYF.

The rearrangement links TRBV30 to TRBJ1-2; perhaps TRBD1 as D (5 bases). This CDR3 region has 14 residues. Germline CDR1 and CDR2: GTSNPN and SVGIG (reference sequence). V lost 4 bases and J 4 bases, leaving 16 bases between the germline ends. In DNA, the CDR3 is TGTGCCTGGACCTCTACCGGCCAGGGCTATGGCTACACCTTC. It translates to CAWTSTGQGYGYTF.

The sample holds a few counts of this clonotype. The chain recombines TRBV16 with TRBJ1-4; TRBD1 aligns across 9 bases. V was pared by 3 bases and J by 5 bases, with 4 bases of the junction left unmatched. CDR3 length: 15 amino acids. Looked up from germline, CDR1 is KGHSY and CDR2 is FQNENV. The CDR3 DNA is TGTGCCAGCAGCCACTACGGACAGGGGAATGAAAAACTGTTTTTT. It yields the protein CASSHYGQGNEKLFF.

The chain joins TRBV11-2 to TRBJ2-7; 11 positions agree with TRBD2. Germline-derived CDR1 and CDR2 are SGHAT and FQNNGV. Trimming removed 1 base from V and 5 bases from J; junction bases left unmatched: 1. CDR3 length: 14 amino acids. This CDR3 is CASSLVTSGNEQYF. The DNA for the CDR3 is TGTGCCAGCAGCTTAGTGACTAGCGGGAACGAGCAGTACTTC.

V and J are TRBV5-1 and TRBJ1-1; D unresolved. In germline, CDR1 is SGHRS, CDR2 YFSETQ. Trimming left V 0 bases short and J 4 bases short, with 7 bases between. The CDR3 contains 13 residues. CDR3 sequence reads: CASSLDLITEAFF. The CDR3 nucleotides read TGCGCCAGCAGCTTGGACCTGATCACTGAAGCTTTCTTT.

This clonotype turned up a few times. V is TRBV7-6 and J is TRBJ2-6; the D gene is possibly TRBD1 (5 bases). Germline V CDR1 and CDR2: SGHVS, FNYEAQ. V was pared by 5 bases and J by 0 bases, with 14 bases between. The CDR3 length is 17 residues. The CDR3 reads CASSPQTESSGANVLTF. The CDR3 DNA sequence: TGTGCCAGCAGCCCCCAGACAGAGAGCTCTGGGGCCAACGTCCTGACTTTC.

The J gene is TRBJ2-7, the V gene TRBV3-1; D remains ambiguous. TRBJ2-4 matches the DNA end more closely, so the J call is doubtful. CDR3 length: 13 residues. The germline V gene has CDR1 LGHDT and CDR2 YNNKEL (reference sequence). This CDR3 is CASGFLAKNIQYF. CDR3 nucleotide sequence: TGTGCCAGCGGGTTTCTAGCCAAAAACATTCAGTACTTC.

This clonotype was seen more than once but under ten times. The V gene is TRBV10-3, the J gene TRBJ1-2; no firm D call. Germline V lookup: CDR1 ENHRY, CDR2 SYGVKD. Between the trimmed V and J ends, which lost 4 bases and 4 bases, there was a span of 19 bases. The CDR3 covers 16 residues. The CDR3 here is CAISVGFNSLTYGYTF. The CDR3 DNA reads TGTGCCATCAGTGTAGGTTTCAACAGTTTAACCTATGGCTACACCTTC.